This T cell receptor beta chain was profiled in a study of tumor and adjacent non-tumor tissue in lung cancer. Whole-study context: Each sample yielded a few million productive TCRbeta reads on average. Overall study findings and caveats: Tumor repertoires had a smaller top 100 clone share than normal lung. Significantly higher TCR diversity was found in tumor than normal lung.

The CDR3 length is 15 residues. The germline V gene encodes CDR1 MDHEN and CDR2 SYDVKM. The library came from three nested PCR rounds adapted from ARM-PCR protocols. TCRdb recomputed calls from the multiplex PCR reads with MiXCR, one row per CDR3 protein. The sample records 60,000 to 80,000 distinct CDR3 sequences, roughly 75% being singletons. The template was RNA from unsorted bulk tissue. Distant lung tissue was collected more than 3 cm away from the tumor edge. Newly diagnosed lung cancer patients had thoracic surgery in China, August–late 2014, without prior chemotherapy. Notes on this clonotype: No antigen is known for it. At one boundary the junction diverges from the germline segment, which might be a read error.

The sample consisted of distant non-tumor lung tissue. The source is a woman in her forties or fifties with non-small cell lung cancer. This chain joins TRBV28 and TRBJ2-1; 7 bases map to TRBD2. As DNA, the CDR3 is TGTGCCAGCAGTTCGCCGGGACTAACCTACAATGGGCAGTTCTTC. Translation: CASSSPGLTYNGQFF.